The entry below gives a single TCR beta chain sequence along with its context. Its target is not known. J gave up 7 bases and V 8 bases, and 5 bases lay outside the gene matches. This CDR3 spans 12 amino acids. Germline CDR1 and CDR2: SQVTM and ANQGSEA. This specimen comes from a study of T cell responses to AZD1222 COVID-19 vaccine. Broader study findings: Donors in the cohort were predominantly white British and more often female, and clonal diversity was possibly underestimated.

TCRdb's copy holds only in-frame clones and misses some; the assay was immunoSEQ multiplex PCR. The repertoire holds about 130,000 clones, with more than 85% as singletons. This sequence was found in an adult in good health. This chain connects TRBV29-1 to TRBJ2-1; 10 positions agree with TRBD1. Sequences were derived from peripheral blood, sampled on day 0 of AZD1222 vaccination. CDR3 sequence: CSHDRGLNEQFF. In nucleotides, the CDR3 is TGCAGCCACGACAGGGGGCTAAATGAGCAGTTCTTC.